This record concerns one TCR beta chain sequence. Which antigen it targets is not known. Base qualities are not at hand, and no much larger clone is one base apart. Library method: the immunoSEQ multiplex PCR assay. A mixture of 60 forward primers for TCR Vbeta segments and 13 reverse primers for TCR Jbeta segments was used in the multiplex PCR. The CDR3 region of rearranged TCR beta genes was amplified from genomic DNA with a multiplex PCR assay. The amplified TCR beta libraries were sequenced on the Illumina HiSeq System as 87-base-pair reads. The paper's processing steps were these. In a later analysis, about 80 million unique TCR beta chains were counted across the 650 to 700 repertoires, and roughly 10 million of these chains were shared by at least two donors. To remove PCR and sequencing errors, raw reads were error-corrected and collapsed into unique sequences using a nearest-neighbor algorithm that merged closely related sequences. Alignment of CDR3 sequences to IMGT reference sequences was used to assign V, D and J gene segments. For a sequence to be retained, a match of at least six nucleotides to both a V gene segment and a J gene segment was required. Rearrangements were called productive when the CDR3 lacked stop codons and stayed in frame with V and J; all others were non-productive. Following IMGT convention, CDR3 was defined as the stretch from the second conserved V-encoded cysteine to the conserved J-encoded phenylalanine. Sequences without an unambiguous match to a single V gene segment were excluded from the earlier analysis of 500 to 700 of the donors. An earlier analysis of roughly 590 of the donors called V segments functional above 56.7% productive rearrangements and segregating when the between-donor standard deviation exceeded 5%. A statistical classification framework was built for diagnosing cytomegalovirus status from the catalog of TCR beta chain sequences. A later analysis assigned V and J genes by comparing TCR nucleotide sequences with IMGT/GENE-DB human TR gene sequences. Using the TCRdist pipeline, a later analysis assigned CDR3 sequences along with most-parsimonious VDJ recombination scenarios. A later analysis defined each TCR beta chain by its CDR3 amino acid sequence plus V-gene family, and excluded reads lacking a unique V-gene family. As a way to deal with suspected cross-contamination and a sequencing artifact, a later analysis dropped hundreds of nucleotide sequences that were highly shared and had low generation probability. In a later analysis, a clonal expansion index for each public chain was calculated from normalized within-repertoire ranks of inferred template counts. Generation probabilities in a later analysis came from a VDJ recombination model fitted to out-of-frame rearrangements, and those results were checked against IGoR. Hypergeometric tests were used in a later analysis to score TCR-TCR, TCR-HLA and TCR-CMV co-occurrence, with a repertoire-size bias correction applied to the TCR pairs. To estimate false discovery rates, a later analysis permuted the HLA or CMV assignments 20 times. In a later analysis, co-occurring TCRs were grouped with DBSCAN, and TCRdist sequence similarity was added when clustering was performed within HLA-allele-positive subsets. Co-occurrence clustering excluded repertoires with fewer than 30,000 or more than 120,000 public chains, plus five with anomalous nucleotide sharing. TCRdb limited this immuneACCESS table to in-frame rearrangements with V and J called. A share of clones is missing; checked studies link under half to unresolved V genes, and the rest is unexplained. V and J calls plus clone size are reproduced from that table; the DNA served to infer D and trimming. The table for this sample lists under 300,000 clones; approximately 80% of them were counted only once. Around 8.6% of the sample is held by the ten biggest clonotypes.

The source of the sample is a study of cytomegalovirus exposure and HLA in healthy donors (dated by TCRdb to the late 2010s). Looking at the study overall: An earlier analysis of approximately 600 of the donors reported approximately 270 Gb of sequence data and approximately 110 million unique TCR beta sequences from 150 million to 200 million T cells. Approximately 300 gigabases of sequencing data and 70 million to 100 million unique TCR sequences made up an early release that covered several hundred HLA-typed donors. The genetic ancestry cluster associated with self-reported Caucasian donors included roughly four fifths of the roughly 410 genotyped donors. The study aimed to test whether cataloging public T cell receptors could reveal signatures of past pathogen exposure. The T cell repertoires of 666 subjects were profiled by immunosequencing and related to cytomegalovirus serostatus. A separate validation cohort of roughly 110 different subjects was used in addition to the roughly 670-subject first cohort. The study combined high-throughput TCR immunosequencing, statistical association of individual TCRs with disease status, and machine learning to predict cytomegalovirus infection status. In a later analysis, previously published TCR beta repertoires from 550 to 750 donors were re-analyzed and high-resolution HLA genotyping was added so that TCR occurrence patterns could be studied. In the later analysis, no new phenotypic data were used to find candidate immune exposures; instead, reliance was placed on TCR beta sequences and their occurrence across donors. To decide whether each TCR beta V gene segment behaved as functional or pseudogenic, an earlier analysis of several hundred of the donors relied on high-throughput TCR beta sequencing. Donor age, sex, ethnicity and CMV serostatus were collected together with the repertoire data. A later genetic analysis used genome-wide SNP genotypes for about three fifths of the 666 donors, treating that subset as a discovery cohort. Every discovery cohort repertoire had been produced on one sequencing platform. HLA typing covered class I and class II loci at four-digit resolution. The number of donors typed differed by locus, with about 629-630 for A, B, C, DRB1 and DQB1, 522 for DQA1, 606 for DPA1, and around 430 for DPB1. Roughly five DR-DQ haplotypes were handled as single units for association and clustering, since linkage in the cohort was strong. Among about 360 genotyped donors of the cohort, an average of 235,054 unique TCR beta nucleotide sequences were sequenced per donor, 15% to 20% of them non-productive. Points the paper makes about the study in general: A later genetic analysis associated a missense DCLRE1C variant with V-gene and J-gene trimming of TCR beta chains, and an independent cohort replicated the association. In an earlier analysis of 450 to 750 of the donors, most TCR beta V segments appeared in productive rearrangements about 87% or about 30% of the time, broadly matching IMGT annotations. The earlier analysis of approximately 590 of the donors excluded some 15 rarely observed V segments, including chromosome 9 orphons, because counts were too low. When HLA alleles, especially DR and DQ, strongly co-occurred, TCR associations were difficult to assign to individual alleles. A cluster of highly shared sequence variants was judged likely to be a technical artifact of the sequencing pipeline. A later genetic analysis reported fewer N-insertions in productive TCRs among donors in an Asian-associated ancestry cluster than the roughly 700-donor mean. In this cohort, only TCR beta chains were sequenced, and detectable features were limited by the absence of alpha or paired-chain data. Roughly uniform sequencing depth across donors was assumed in presence/absence analyses, although this assumption may not hold. It was suggested by the authors that the approach could potentially be generalized to other disease states and immunological phenotypes. For the cohort, immune exposure information was limited to CMV serostatus. Most TCR sequences were seen in very few donors, while some public TCRs were found in many individuals. Specific HLA alleles were associated with roughly 17,000 TCR beta sequences at a false discovery rate of 0.05 in a later analysis. Linkage disequilibrium might explain the correlated functional status among segregating V segments, but an unknown experimental factor could not be ruled out. A further reported finding was that TCR beta sequences accurately predicted the HLA-A and HLA-B alleles for most subjects in the first cohort. HLA typing was unavailable for some donors at each locus, so association tests used only the typed subset. Some IMGT-functional V segments, including TRBV6-2 and TRBV6-3, could not be told apart with the 87-base-pair reads, so those segments were excluded. In a later analysis, TCR association rates were found to vary across HLA loci, with the most associated TCRs seen for DRB1 alleles and the fewest for HLA-C alleles. Cytomegalovirus status was reported to be diagnosed by the classifier with high specificity and sensitivity in both the original and validation cohorts. A later analysis reported that several top co-occurrence clusters appeared linked to parvovirus B19, influenza, CMV and Epstein-Barr virus. Compared with equally common non-associated chains, HLA-associated TCR beta chains in a later analysis were more clonally expanded and had lower generation probabilities. In the study, some 160 TCR beta chains were listed as associated with cytomegalovirus. Most CMV-associated TCR beta chains appeared to be HLA-restricted in a later analysis, and the HLA associations seemed to be driven largely by CMV exposure. In vitro tests confirmed that a few of the cytomegalovirus-associated TCR beta chains recognize cytomegalovirus antigens.

The cohort comprised approximately 700 healthy bone marrow donors. At the time of sampling, all cohort members were nominally healthy, though unrecorded immune exposures were likely present. The donor tested CMV seropositive and was one of the 289 seropositive cohort members. A peripheral blood sample was collected from each donor, and TCR beta sequencing was performed on peripheral blood mononuclear cells. The Qiagen DNeasy Blood Extraction Kit was used to extract genomic DNA from the blood cell samples. The trim is 0 bases for V and 4 bases for J, with a gap of 10 bases between the germline ends. CDR1 and CDR2, per the germline V gene, are SGHTA and FQGNSA. The CDR3 runs 15 amino acids, cysteine and phenylalanine included. The entry retains the CDR3 DNA only, 45 bases that are in frame from base 1.

This receptor was taken from a woman in her sixties or seventies in good health and CMV-seropositive. The sequencing input was PBMCs. The chain employs TRBV7-2 and TRBJ1-3, and the D gene may be TRBD1, 6 bases matching. The DNA sequence is given as TGTGCCAGCAGCTTAGCGCGAGGACAGGGAAACACCATATATTTT. This is translated as CASSLARGQGNTIYF.